At least ten counts were recorded for the clone carrying this T cell receptor beta chain. The antigen is undetermined. The germline V and J ends were trimmed by 6 bases and 4 bases, with 11 bases remaining between them. This CDR3 region has 13 residues. Per the germline V gene, CDR1 is MNHNS and CDR2 is SASEGT. For sequencing, patients were chosen who had shown expansion of CD8+CD57+ cells by flow cytometry. The sample originates from a study of CD8+CD57+ T cells in acquired aplastic anemia. Overall study findings and caveats: In CD8+ cells, Simpson's diversity showed no significant difference between patients and controls.

Genomic DNA templated the TCR beta VDJ and CDR3 profiling. TCRdb independently ran MiXCR on the reads; one entry per CDR3 protein. The sample includes fewer than 200,000 distinct CDR3 sequences, 45% to 60% of them seen just once. The chain uses TRBV6-1 and TRBJ2-3, with D maybe TRBD2 (6 bases). Sequences were obtained from sorted CD4+, CD8+, or CD8+CD57+ T cells (not recorded which) from PBMCs. The TCR comes from a human donor with aplastic anemia. The chain's CDR3 is CASRGLLPDTQYF. The CDR3 DNA sequence: TGTGCCAGCAGGGGACTCCTCCCAGATACGCAGTATTTT.